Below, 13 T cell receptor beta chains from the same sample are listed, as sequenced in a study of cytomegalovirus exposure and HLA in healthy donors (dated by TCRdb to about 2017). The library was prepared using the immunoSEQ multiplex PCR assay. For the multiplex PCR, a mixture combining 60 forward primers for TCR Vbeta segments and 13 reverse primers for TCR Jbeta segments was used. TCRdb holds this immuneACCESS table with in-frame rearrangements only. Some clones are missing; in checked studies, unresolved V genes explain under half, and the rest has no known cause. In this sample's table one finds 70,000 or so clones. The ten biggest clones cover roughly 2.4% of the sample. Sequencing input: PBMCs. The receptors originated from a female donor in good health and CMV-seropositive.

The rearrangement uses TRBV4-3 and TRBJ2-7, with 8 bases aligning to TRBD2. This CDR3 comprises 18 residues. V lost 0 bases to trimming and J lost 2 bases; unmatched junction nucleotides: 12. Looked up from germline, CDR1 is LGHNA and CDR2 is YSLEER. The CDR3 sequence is CASSQDLGEREGTYEQYF. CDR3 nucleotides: TGCGCCAGCAGCCAAGATCTTGGGGAACGGGAGGGAACCTACGAGCAGTACTTC.

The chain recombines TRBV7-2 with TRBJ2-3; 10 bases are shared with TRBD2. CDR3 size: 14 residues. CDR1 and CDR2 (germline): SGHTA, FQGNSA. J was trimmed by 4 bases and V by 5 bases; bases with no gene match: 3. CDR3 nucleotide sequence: TGTGCCAGCAGCCCAGGACTAGCGGCAGATACGCAGTATTTT. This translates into CASSPGLAADTQYF.

CDR3 in amino acids: CASSSGGAPDEQFF. Here the CDR3 DNA reads TGTGCCAGCAGTAGCGGGGGGGCCCCCGATGAGCAGTTCTTC. The V and J genes are TRBV25-1 and TRBJ2-1; 10 bases agree with TRBD2. CDR1 and CDR2 from the germline V gene are MGHDK and SYGVNS. The V and J ends lost 5 bases and 8 bases, in that order; junction bases with no gene match: 6. The CDR3 length is 14 residues.

CDR3 coding DNA: TGCAGCGTTGATCTCAAATACAGGGAGACCCAGTACTTC. As protein: CSVDLKYRETQYF. The gene calls are TRBV29-1 and TRBJ2-5, with D perhaps matching TRBD1 (5 bases). V was cut by 3 bases and J by 5 bases, with 13 bases left in between. Germline V gene lookup returns CDR1 SQVTM and CDR2 ANQGSEA. The CDR3 covers 13 residues.

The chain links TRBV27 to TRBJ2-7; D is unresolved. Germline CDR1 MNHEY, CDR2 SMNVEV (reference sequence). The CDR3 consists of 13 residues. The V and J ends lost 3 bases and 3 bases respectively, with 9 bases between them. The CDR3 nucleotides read TGTGCCAGCAGTTTGGGCCCCAACTACGAGCAGTACTTC. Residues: CASSLGPNYEQYF.

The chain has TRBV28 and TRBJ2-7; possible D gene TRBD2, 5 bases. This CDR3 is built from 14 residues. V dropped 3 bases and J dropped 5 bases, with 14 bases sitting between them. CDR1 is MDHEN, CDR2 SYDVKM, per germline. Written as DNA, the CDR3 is TGTGCCAGCAGTTTGACCCGGGGTGTACACGAGCAGTACTTC. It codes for CASSLTRGVHEQYF.

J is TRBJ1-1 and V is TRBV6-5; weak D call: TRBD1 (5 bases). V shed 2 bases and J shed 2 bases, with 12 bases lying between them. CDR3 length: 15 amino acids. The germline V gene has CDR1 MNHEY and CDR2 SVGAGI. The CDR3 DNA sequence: TGTGCCAGCAGTTACGCGTGGGGGGGAAACACTGAAGCTTTCTTT. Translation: CASSYAWGGNTEAFF.

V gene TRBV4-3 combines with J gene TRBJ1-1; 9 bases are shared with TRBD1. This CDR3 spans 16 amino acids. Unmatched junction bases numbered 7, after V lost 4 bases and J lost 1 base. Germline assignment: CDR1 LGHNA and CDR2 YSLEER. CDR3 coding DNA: TGCGCCAGCAGCCGTACGCCGGGACAGGGGAACACTGAAGCTTTCTTT. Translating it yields CASSRTPGQGNTEAFF.

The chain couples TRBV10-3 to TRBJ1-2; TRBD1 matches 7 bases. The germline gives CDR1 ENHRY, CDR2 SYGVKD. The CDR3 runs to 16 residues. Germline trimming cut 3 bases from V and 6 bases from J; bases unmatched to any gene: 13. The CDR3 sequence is CAISEEWVRQGDGYTF. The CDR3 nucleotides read TGTGCCATCAGTGAAGAGTGGGTTCGGCAGGGGGATGGCTACACCTTC.

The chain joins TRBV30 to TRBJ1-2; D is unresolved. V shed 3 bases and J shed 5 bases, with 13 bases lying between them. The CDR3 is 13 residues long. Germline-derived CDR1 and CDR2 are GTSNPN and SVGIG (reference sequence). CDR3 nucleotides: TGTGCCTGGAGCTTAAGCCGTTTATATGGCTACACCTTC. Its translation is CAWSLSRLYGYTF.

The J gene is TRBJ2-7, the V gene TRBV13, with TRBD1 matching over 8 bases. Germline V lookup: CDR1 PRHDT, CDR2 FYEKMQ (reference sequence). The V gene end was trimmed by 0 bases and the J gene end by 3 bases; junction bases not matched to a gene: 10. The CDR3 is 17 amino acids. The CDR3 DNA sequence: TGTGCCAGCAGCTTAGGCCGGGGACAGGTAGAACTCTACGAGCAGTACTTC. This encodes CASSLGRGQVELYEQYF. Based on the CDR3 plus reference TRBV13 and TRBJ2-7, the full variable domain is AAGVIQSPRHLIKEKRETATLKCYPIPRHDTVYWYQQGPGQDPQFLISFYEKMQSDKGSIPDRFSAQQFSDYHSELNMSSLELGDSALYFCASSLGRGQVELYEQYFGPGTRLTVT.

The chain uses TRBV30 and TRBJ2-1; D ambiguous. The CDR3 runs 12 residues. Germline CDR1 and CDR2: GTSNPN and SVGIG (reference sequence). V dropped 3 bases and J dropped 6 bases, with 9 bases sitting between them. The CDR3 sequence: CAWRLTGNEQFF. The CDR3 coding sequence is TGTGCCTGGAGGCTTACGGGCAATGAGCAGTTCTTC.

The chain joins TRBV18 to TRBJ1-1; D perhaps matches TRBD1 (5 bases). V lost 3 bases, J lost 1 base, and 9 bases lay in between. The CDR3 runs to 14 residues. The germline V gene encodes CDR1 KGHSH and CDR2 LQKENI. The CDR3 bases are TGTGCCAGCTCACCGCAGACAGAGAACACTGAAGCTTTCTTT. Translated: CASSPQTENTEAFF.